Listed here is a single T cell receptor beta chain. Its antigen is currently unknown. Researchers used the Oncomine TCR Beta short-read assay to sequence DNA from cultured CD4+ T cells. Cultured CD4+ T cells were the source of extracted genomic DNA. TCRdb re-called the PCR reads with MiXCR, one entry per CDR3 protein. Of nearly 20,000 distinct CDR3 sequences listed, roughly 46% are singletons. This entry is derived from a study of vaccination and CD4 T cells after COVID-19. Overall study: Each post-COVID sample was drawn after diagnosis, and the median interval was roughly 100 days (range 35 to 161). At a median around 70 days (range 14 to 241) after dose two, post-vaccine samples were obtained.

Trimming shortened V by 1 base and J by 5 bases, and 12 bases separated the two germline ends. The germline V gene has CDR1 LNHDA and CDR2 SQIVND (reference sequence). This CDR3 is built from 15 residues. Stated treatment: approximately nine-day PBMC culture with coronavirus spike peptide pools or control peptides (ViraFEST assay). The receptor was derived from a human donor who had recovered from COVID-19. The specimen comprised CD4+ T cells from blood, cultured in vitro, sampled after SARS-CoV-2 vaccination. The chain employs TRBV19 and TRBJ2-1; D remains unclear. The CDR3, as DNA: TGTGCCAGTAGTATAGTAGTGGGTTTCGACAATGAGCAGTTCTTC. Translation gives CASSIVVGFDNEQFF.